The 18 T cell receptor beta chains listed next were all sequenced from one sample in a study of T cells expressing NK-cell markers. TCRdb reprocessed the 5' RACE reads, keeping one entry per CDR3 protein, no DNA. The sample totals 250,000 or so distinct CDR3 sequences; its top ten clones hold around 4%. What was sequenced was blood T cells: a sorted CD56 or NKG2C T cell subset, CD4+ or CD8+ T cells, or bulk PBMC T cells (not recorded which). These TCRs come from a woman between 18 and 70 years old in good health.

The V call is TRBV3-1, the J call TRBJ1-2. This CDR3 comprises 11 residues. Germline V CDR1 and CDR2: LGHDT, YNNKEL (reference sequence). The CDR3 spells CASSLGQGYTF.

The chain combines TRBV28 with TRBJ2-7. This CDR3 is 12 amino acids long. Germline V gene sequence: CDR1 MDHEN, CDR2 SYDVKM. This CDR3 is CASSLESDEQYF.

V and J are TRBV29-1 and TRBJ2-3. Germline-derived CDR1 and CDR2 are SQVTM and ANQGSEA. The CDR3 is 11 amino acids. CDR3 in amino acids: CSVDRLDTQYF.

This chain links TRBV29-1 with TRBJ2-7; without DNA, the TCRdb call of TRBD1 cannot be checked. CDR1 is SQVTM and CDR2 is ANQGSEA in the germline V gene. This CDR3 is built from 14 residues. CDR3 sequence: CSVVIRGRTYEQYF.

J is TRBJ2-1 and V is TRBV5-6; with no DNA, the TCRdb D assignment of TRBD1 cannot be verified. There are 15 residues in the CDR3. Germline V CDR1 and CDR2: SGHDT, YYEEEE. CDR3 sequence: CASSLYGGTGNEQFF. Complete variable domain (other parts from reference TRBV5-6 and TRBJ2-1): DAGVTQSPTHLIKTRGQQVTLRCSPKSGHDTVSWYQQALGQGPQFIFQYYEEEERQRGNFPDRFSGHQFPNYSSELNVNALLLGDSALYLCASSLYGGTGNEQFFGPGTRLTVL.

The chain couples TRBV9 to TRBJ2-4; lacking DNA, the TRBD2 call made by TCRdb goes unchecked. The CDR3 has 16 amino acids. Germline V lookup: CDR1 SGDLS, CDR2 YYNGEE. CDR3 region: CASSPLTSGGADIQYF.

J is TRBJ2-1 and V is TRBV24-1; TCRdb reports TRBD2, a call that lacks DNA to check it against. CDR3 length: 15 amino acids. Looked up from germline, CDR1 is KGHDR and CDR2 is SFDVKD. The CDR3: CATSDLDGRGDEQFF.

J is TRBJ2-3 and V is TRBV20-1; checking the TCRdb D call of TRBD2 is not possible without DNA. This CDR3 spans 14 amino acids. Germline V lookup: CDR1 DFQATT, CDR2 SNEGSKA (reference sequence). CDR3 sequence reads: CSAGLAGYWYTQYF.

The rearrangement joins TRBV18 to TRBJ1-1. This CDR3 contains 12 residues. Per germline, CDR1 KGHSH and CDR2 LQKENI. This CDR3 reads CASSPRGLGAFF.

V and J are TRBV12-3 or TRBV12-4 and TRBJ1-3. This CDR3 is built from 16 residues. CDR3: CASSPRGLGPGNTIYF.

CDR3 region: CASSQVLAREANEQFF. This sequence joins TRBV4-2 and TRBJ2-1; TCRdb names TRBD2, which stays unverified in the absence of DNA. The CDR3 spans 16 residues. CDR1 LGHNA and CDR2 YNFKEQ come from the germline V gene.

The chain uses TRBV19 and TRBJ2-1; as DNA is missing, the TRBD2 call by TCRdb cannot be tested. Per germline, CDR1 LNHDA and CDR2 SQIVND (reference sequence). The CDR3 length is 15 residues. CDR3 region: CASNLAGGEYNEQFF.

The rearrangement uses TRBV7-2 and TRBJ2-4. CDR1 is SGHTA, CDR2 FQGNSA, per germline. The CDR3 is 11 amino acids. CDR3 protein: CASSRENIQYF. Supplemented by reference TRBV7-2 and TRBJ2-4, the full variable domain reads GAGVSQSPSNKVTEKGKDVELRCDPISGHTALYWYRQSLGQGLEFLIYFQGNSAPDKSGLPSDRFSAERTGGSVSTLTIQRTQQEDSAVYLCASSRENIQYFGAGTRLSVL.

CDR3 amino acids: CATSRDWGQTEQFF. V is TRBV15 and J is TRBJ2-1; TCRdb outputs TRBD1, but without DNA this stays unchecked. The length of the CDR3 is 14 residues. In germline, CDR1 is LNHNV, CDR2 YYDKDF (reference sequence).

The chain couples TRBV5-1 to TRBJ2-1; absent DNA, TCRdb's TRBD2 call cannot be checked. The CDR3 totals 15 residues. Germline V gives CDR1 SGHRS, CDR2 YFSETQ. CDR3 sequence reads: CASSPSGGSYNEQFF. Full variable domain (remainder filled in from reference TRBV5-1 and TRBJ2-1): KAGVTQTPRYLIKTRGQQVTLSCSPISGHRSVSWYQQTPGQGLQFLFEYFSETQRNKGNFPGRFSGRQFSNSRSEMNVSTLELGDSALYLCASSPSGGSYNEQFFGPGTRLTVL.

The V gene is TRBV20-1, the J gene TRBJ2-4; TCRdb's D gene call, TRBD1, goes unchecked for lack of DNA. The CDR3 has 16 residues. CDR1 DFQATT and CDR2 SNEGSKA come from the germline V gene (reference sequence). The CDR3 spells CSARDWGALAKNIQYF.

This sequence joins TRBV20-1 and TRBJ2-7; absent DNA, TCRdb's TRBD1 call cannot be checked. Germline CDR1 and CDR2: DFQATT and SNEGSKA (reference sequence). The CDR3 has 11 amino acids. The CDR3 loop is CSADRGDEQYF.

The chain recombines TRBV7-7 with TRBJ2-3; absent DNA, TCRdb's TRBD1 call cannot be checked. Germline CDR1 is SSHAT and CDR2 is FNYEAQ (reference sequence). The CDR3 covers 17 residues. This CDR3 reads CAIGGPQQGAYRLTQYF.